One and the same sample provided the 7 T cell receptor beta chains below, sequenced in a study of blood T cell repertoires in COVID-19. The table came from immunoSEQ multiplex PCR; TCRdb's copy has only in-frame clones and leaves some out. The sample consists of 100,000 to 120,000 clones, roughly 82% of them appearing once. The sequenced sample consisted of peripheral blood. Source of these receptors: a woman aged 55-70 years with acute or convalescent COVID-19.

The chain couples TRBV19 to TRBJ2-3, with TRBD1 identical over 11 bases. CDR3 length equals 17 residues. Germline lookup yields CDR1 LNHDA and CDR2 SQIVND (reference sequence). J lost 6 bases, V lost 0 bases, and 8 bases had no gene match. Written as DNA, the CDR3 is TGTGCCAGTAGTATAGAATTCGGACAGGGGGCTGGGGATACGCAGTATTTT. It yields the protein CASSIEFGQGAGDTQYF.

V and J are TRBV5-4 and TRBJ2-1; D is unresolved. The CDR3 is made up of 16 amino acids. Per germline, CDR1 SGHNT and CDR2 YYREEE (reference sequence). Between the trimmed V and J ends, which lost 0 bases and 0 bases, there was a span of 10 bases. CDR3 DNA sequence: TGTGCCAGCAGCTTGGCGCAAATGAGCTCCTACAATGAGCAGTTCTTC. It codes for CASSLAQMSSYNEQFF.

The chain uses TRBV5-4 and TRBJ2-3; TRBD2 matches 12 bases. Germline CDR1 is SGHNT and CDR2 is YYREEE (reference sequence). Trimming cost V 4 bases and J 2 bases; bases outside gene matches: 5. CDR3 size: 16 residues. CDR3 residues: CASSPTSGGTTDTQYF. In DNA, the CDR3 is TGTGCCAGCAGCCCAACTAGCGGGGGGACCACAGATACGCAGTATTTT.

This sequence joins TRBV3-1 (or the pseudogene TRBV3-2) and TRBJ2-4; no clear D. CDR1 and CDR2 from the germline V gene are LGHDT and YNNKEL (reference sequence). V lost 3 bases, J lost 1 base, and 4 bases lay in between. The CDR3 runs to 13 residues. The DNA for the CDR3 is TGTGCCAGCAGCCAGGGCGCCAAAAACATTCAGTACTTC. It specifies CASSQGAKNIQYF.

The chain links TRBV29-1 to TRBJ2-5, with TRBD2 as a possible D gene (5 bases). CDR3 length equals 14 residues. Germline V CDR1 and CDR2: SQVTM, ANQGSEA. V shed 6 bases and J shed 7 bases, with 21 bases lying between them. CDR3 coding DNA: TGCAGCGTCCTAGAACGGACCTTTCGGGGGACCCAGTACTTC. The encoded protein is CSVLERTFRGTQYF.

The chain is built from TRBV4-3 and TRBJ1-1; weak D call: TRBD1 (6 bases). The CDR3 totals 15 residues. Germline CDR1 is LGHNA and CDR2 is YSLEER. V lost 3 bases to trimming and J lost 4 bases, with 15 bases between them. The DNA for the CDR3 is TGCGCCAGCAGCCAGACGACAGGCGTGGGCACTGAAGCTTTCTTT. Residues: CASSQTTGVGTEAFF.

This chain connects TRBV11-2 to TRBJ1-1, with 9 bases identical to TRBD1. The CDR3 extends over 14 amino acids. Trimming removed 4 bases from V and 5 bases from J; junction bases left unmatched: 5. Germline-derived CDR1 and CDR2 are SGHAT and FQNNGV. The chain's CDR3 is CASSSGQGFTEAFF. The CDR3 DNA reads TGTGCCAGCAGCTCGGGACAGGGATTTACTGAAGCTTTCTTT.